What follows are 7 T cell receptor beta chains derived from one specimen sequenced in a study of cytomegalovirus exposure and HLA in healthy donors. Researchers ran the PCR with 60 Vbeta and 13 Jbeta primers. Produced via immunoSEQ multiplex PCR; TCRdb's table is partial and in-frame only. The sample yields about 160,000 clones, roughly 70% seen once. Sequencing input: PBMCs. Receptors originate from a man aged 40-55 years in good health and CMV-seropositive.

This rearrangement joins TRBV27 to TRBJ2-1; perhaps TRBD1 as D (5 bases). Trimming removed 5 bases at V and 10 bases at J, with 12 bases between. The germline V gene has CDR1 MNHEY and CDR2 SMNVEV (reference sequence). CDR3 length: 12 amino acids. The chain's CDR3 is CASSPLGVEQFF. The CDR3 DNA reads TGTGCCAGCAGTCCGTTAGGGGTCGAGCAGTTCTTC.

This clone was picked up a small number of times. The chain is built from TRBV5-1 and TRBJ1-1; 8 bases agree with TRBD1. Germline loops: CDR1 SGHRS, CDR2 YFSETQ. This CDR3 has 13 residues. V lost 3 bases, J lost 11 bases, and 9 bases stayed unmatched. The CDR3 reads CASSSSPDREAFF. In nucleotides, the CDR3 is TGCGCCAGCAGCTCTTCCCCGGACAGGGAGGCTTTCTTT.

V is TRBV5-6 and J is TRBJ2-7, with 12 bases fitting TRBD1. The CDR3 is 16 residues long. V was pared by 4 bases and J by 4 bases, with 9 bases of the junction left unmatched. From germline, CDR1 is SGHDT and CDR2 YYEEEE. The CDR3 protein is CASSREGTGGRYEQYF. CDR3 DNA sequence: TGTGCCAGCAGCAGGGAAGGGACAGGGGGCAGGTACGAGCAGTACTTC.

The table lists this clone with a few counts. V and J are TRBV9 and TRBJ2-1, with a tentative D call TRBD2 (5 bases). V dropped 1 base and J dropped 8 bases, with 16 bases sitting between them. Looked up from germline, CDR1 is SGDLS and CDR2 is YYNGEE. The CDR3 length is 15 residues. This chain's CDR3 is CASSVWGRGLDEQFF. CDR3 nucleotides: TGTGCCAGCAGCGTATGGGGTCGAGGGCTCGATGAGCAGTTCTTC. Drawing the rest from reference TRBV9 and TRBJ2-1, the complete variable domain is DSGVTQTPKHLITATGQRVTLRCSPRSGDLSVYWYQQSLDQGLQFLIQYYNGEERAKGNILERFSAQQFPDLHSELNLSSLELGDSALYFCASSVWGRGLDEQFFGPGTRLTVL.

The V gene is TRBV5-6, the J gene TRBJ1-6; D is undetermined. Germline values: CDR1 SGHDT, CDR2 YYEEEE. V shed 1 base and J shed 7 bases, with 12 bases lying between them. This CDR3 has 15 residues. CDR3 nucleotides: TGTGCCAGCAGCTTGAGACGGAGGGAGAATTCACCCCTCCACTTT. As protein: CASSLRRRENSPLHF.

The genes are TRBV10-3 and TRBJ1-1; TRBD1 matches at 7 bases. This CDR3 is built from 13 residues. CDR1 and CDR2 (germline): ENHRY, SYGVKD. The V and J ends lost 0 bases and 8 bases, in that order; junction bases with no gene match: 3. The CDR3 loop is CAISESGTVEAFF. For the CDR3, the DNA is TGTGCCATCAGTGAGTCCGGGACAGTCGAAGCTTTCTTT.

This clone appeared a single time. The chain recombines TRBV2 with TRBJ1-1; 9 nucleotides line up with TRBD1. The germline V gene has CDR1 SNHLY and CDR2 FYNNEI. V gave up 1 base and J gave up 4 bases; unmatched junction bases: 4. There are 15 residues in the CDR3. This CDR3 is CASSEVRQGGTEAFF. The CDR3 region has the DNA TGTGCCAGCAGTGAAGTTAGACAGGGGGGCACTGAAGCTTTCTTT.